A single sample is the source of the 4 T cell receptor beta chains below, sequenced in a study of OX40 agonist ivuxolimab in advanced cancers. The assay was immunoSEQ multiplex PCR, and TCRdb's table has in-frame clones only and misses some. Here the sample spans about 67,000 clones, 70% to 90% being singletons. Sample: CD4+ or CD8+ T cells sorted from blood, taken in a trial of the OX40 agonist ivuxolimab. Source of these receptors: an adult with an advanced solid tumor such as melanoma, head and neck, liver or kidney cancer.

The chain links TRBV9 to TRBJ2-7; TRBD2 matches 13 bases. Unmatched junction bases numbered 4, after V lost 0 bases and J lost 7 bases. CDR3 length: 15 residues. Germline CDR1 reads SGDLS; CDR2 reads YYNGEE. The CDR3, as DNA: TGTGCCAGCAGCGTAGGGACTAGCGGGAGAGGTGAGCAGTACTTC. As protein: CASSVGTSGRGEQYF. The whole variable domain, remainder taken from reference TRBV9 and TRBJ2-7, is DSGVTQTPKHLITATGQRVTLRCSPRSGDLSVYWYQQSLDQGLQFLIQYYNGEERAKGNILERFSAQQFPDLHSELNLSSLELGDSALYFCASSVGTSGRGEQYFGPGTRLTVT.

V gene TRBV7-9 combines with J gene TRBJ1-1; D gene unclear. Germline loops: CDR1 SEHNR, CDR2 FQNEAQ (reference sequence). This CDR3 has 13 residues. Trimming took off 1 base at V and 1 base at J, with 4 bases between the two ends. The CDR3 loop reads CASSLDQNTEAFF. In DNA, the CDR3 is TGTGCCAGCAGCTTAGACCAGAACACTGAAGCTTTCTTT.

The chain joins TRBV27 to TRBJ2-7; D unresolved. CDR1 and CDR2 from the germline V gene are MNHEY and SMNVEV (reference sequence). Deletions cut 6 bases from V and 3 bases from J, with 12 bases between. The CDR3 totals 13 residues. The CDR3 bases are TGTGCCAGCAGAGGAGTGGTAGGCTACGAGCAGTACTTC. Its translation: CASRGVVGYEQYF.

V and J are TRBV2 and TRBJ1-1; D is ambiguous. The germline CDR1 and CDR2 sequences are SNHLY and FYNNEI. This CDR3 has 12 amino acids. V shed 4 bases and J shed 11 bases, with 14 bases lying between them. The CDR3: CASSVESPGAFF. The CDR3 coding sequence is TGTGCCAGCAGTGTGGAAAGCCCCGGGGCTTTCTTT.